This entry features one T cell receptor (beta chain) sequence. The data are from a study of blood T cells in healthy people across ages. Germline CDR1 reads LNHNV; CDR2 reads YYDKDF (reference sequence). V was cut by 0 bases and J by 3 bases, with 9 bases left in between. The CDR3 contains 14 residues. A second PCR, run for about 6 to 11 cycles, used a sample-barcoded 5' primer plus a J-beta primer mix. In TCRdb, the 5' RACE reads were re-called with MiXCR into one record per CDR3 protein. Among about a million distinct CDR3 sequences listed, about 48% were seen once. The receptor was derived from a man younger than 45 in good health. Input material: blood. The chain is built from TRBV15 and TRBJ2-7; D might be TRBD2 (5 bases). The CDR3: CATSREIGGYEQYF. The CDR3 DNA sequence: TGTGCCACCAGCAGAGAAATAGGAGGCTACGAGCAGTACTTC.